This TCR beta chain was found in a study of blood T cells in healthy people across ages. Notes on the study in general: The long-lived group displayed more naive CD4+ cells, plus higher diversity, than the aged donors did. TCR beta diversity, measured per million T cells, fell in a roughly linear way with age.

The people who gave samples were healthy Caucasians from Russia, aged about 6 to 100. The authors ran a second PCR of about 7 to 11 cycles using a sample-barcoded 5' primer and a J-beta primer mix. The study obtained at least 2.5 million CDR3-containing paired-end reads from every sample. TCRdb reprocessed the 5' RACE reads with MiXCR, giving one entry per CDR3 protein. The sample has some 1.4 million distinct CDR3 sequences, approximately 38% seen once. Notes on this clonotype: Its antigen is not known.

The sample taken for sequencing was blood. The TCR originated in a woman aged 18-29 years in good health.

The CDR3 region has the DNA TGTGCCAGCAGTTTACCTGGAGATAGCAATCAGCCCCAGCATTTT. Amino acid sequence: CASSLPGDSNQPQHF. This chain uses TRBV28 with TRBJ1-5, with D unresolved. Germline CDR1 and CDR2: MDHEN and SYDVKM. CDR3 length equals 15 residues. Trimming stripped 2 bases from V and 0 bases from J, with 8 bases between.